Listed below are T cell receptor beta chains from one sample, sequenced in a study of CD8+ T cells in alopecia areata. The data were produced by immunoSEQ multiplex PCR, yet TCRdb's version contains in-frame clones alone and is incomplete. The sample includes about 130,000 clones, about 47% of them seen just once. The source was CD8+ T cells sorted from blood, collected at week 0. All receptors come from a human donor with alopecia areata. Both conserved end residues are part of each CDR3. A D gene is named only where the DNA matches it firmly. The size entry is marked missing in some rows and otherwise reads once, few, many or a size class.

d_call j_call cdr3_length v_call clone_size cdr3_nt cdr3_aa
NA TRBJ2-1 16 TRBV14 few TGTGCCAGCAGCCAACCCTGGGGCAGGGGGGACAATGAGCAGTTCTTC CASSQPWGRGDNEQFF
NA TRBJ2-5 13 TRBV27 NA TGTGCCAGCAGTTGGAGACAGCAAGAGACCCAGTACTTC CASSWRQQETQYF
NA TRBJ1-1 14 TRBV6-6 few TGTGCCAGCAGTTGGGTAGTGGGGGACACTGAAGCTTTCTTT CASSWVVGDTEAFF
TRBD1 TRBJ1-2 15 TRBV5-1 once TGCGCCAGCAGTCCTGGGACAGGAACCCTCTATGGCTACACCTTC CASSPGTGTLYGYTF
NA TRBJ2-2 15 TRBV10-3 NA TGTGCCATCAGGGTGGAGGGGCGCGTCACCGGGGAGCTGTTTTTT CAIRVEGRVTGELFF
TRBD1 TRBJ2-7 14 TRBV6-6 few TGTGCCAGCACCATCGTGCAGGGGGCGATCGAGCAGTACTTC CASTIVQGAIEQYF
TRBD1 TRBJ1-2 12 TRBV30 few TGTGCCTGGACTCCCGGGACAGTCGGCTACACCTTC CAWTPGTVGYTF
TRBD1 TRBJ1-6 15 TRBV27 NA TGTGCCAGCACCTTCCGGACAGGGACTAATTCACCCCTCCACTTT CASTFRTGTNSPLHF
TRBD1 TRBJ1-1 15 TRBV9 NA TGTGCCAGCAGCGTGGAGACAGGGTTGAGCACTGAAGCTTTCTTT CASSVETGLSTEAFF
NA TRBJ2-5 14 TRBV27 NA TGTGCCAGCAGTTTTTTGGGGGCACAAGAGACCCAGTACTTC CASSFLGAQETQYF
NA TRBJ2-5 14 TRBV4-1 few TGCGCCAGCAGCCAAGTTTACGGGCAAGAGACCCAGTACTTC CASSQVYGQETQYF
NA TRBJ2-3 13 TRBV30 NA TGTGCCTGGAGTCCTGGGAACACAGATACGCAGTATTTT CAWSPGNTDTQYF
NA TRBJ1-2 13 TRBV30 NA TGTGCCTGGAGGAAGAGGGCGACGAATGGCTACACCTTC CAWRKRATNGYTF
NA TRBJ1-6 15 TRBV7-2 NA TGTGCCAGCAGCACGCGCCCCTCTGGAGATTCACCCCTCCACTTT CASSTRPSGDSPLHF
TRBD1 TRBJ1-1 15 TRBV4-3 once TGCGCCAGCAGCCACCCGGACAGGGGAGGCACTGAAGCTTTCTTT CASSHPDRGGTEAFF
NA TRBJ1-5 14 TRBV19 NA TGTGCCAGTAGTATTCGGGATCACTATCAGCCCCAGCATTTT CASSIRDHYQPQHF
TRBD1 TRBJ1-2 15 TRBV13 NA TGTGCCAGCAGCGGAAAGGGACAGGGGGTACGAGGCTACACCTTC CASSGKGQGVRGYTF
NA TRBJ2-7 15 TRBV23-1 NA TGCGCCAGCAGTCCCGATGTGGGGGGTCCCTACGAGCAGTACTTC CASSPDVGGPYEQYF
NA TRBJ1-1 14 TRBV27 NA TGTGCCAGCACGCAAGGGAGGGGGAACACTGAAGCTTTCTTT CASTQGRGNTEAFF
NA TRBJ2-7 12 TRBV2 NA TGTGCCAGCAGGGGGGATAACTACGAGCAGTACTTC CASRGDNYEQYF
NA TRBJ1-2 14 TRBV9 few TGTGCCAGCAGTTCCCAAGGGGCAGAATATGGCTACACCTTC CASSSQGAEYGYTF
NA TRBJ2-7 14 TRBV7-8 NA TGTGCCAGCAGCTTACGGCAGACGGCCTACGAGCAGTACTTC CASSLRQTAYEQYF
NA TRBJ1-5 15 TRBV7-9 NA TGTGCCAGCAGCTTAGAACCGAATAGCAATCAGCCCCAGCATTTT CASSLEPNSNQPQHF